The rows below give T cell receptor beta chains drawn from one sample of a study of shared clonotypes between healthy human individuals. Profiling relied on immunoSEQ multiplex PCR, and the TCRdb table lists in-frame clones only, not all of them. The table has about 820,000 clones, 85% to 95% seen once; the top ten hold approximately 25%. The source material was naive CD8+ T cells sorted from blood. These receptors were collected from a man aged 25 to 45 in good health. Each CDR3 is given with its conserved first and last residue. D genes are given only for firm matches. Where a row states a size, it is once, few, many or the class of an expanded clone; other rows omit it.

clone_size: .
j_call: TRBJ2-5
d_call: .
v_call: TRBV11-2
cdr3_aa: CASSQLGFKETQYF
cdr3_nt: TGTGCCAGCAGCCAGTTGGGATTTAAAGAGACCCAGTACTTC

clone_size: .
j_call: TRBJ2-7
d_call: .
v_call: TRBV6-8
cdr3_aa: CASTSYYPRDESSYEQYF
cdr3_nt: TGTGCCAGCACGTCGTACTACCCCCGGGACGAAAGCTCCTACGAGCAGTACTTC

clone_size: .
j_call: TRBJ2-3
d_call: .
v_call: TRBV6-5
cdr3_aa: CASSLDPSDTQYF
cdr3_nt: TGTGCCAGCAGTTTGGATCCCTCGGATACGCAGTATTTT

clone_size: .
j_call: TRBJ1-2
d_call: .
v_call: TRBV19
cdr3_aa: CASSPFSGDYTF
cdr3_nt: TGTGCCAGTAGCCCTTTTTCCGGGGACTACACCTTC

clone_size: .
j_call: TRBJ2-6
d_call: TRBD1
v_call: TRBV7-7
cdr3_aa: CASSYPAMDRGRAGANVLTF
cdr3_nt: TGTGCTAGCAGCTATCCCGCCATGGACAGGGGGCGGGCTGGGGCCAACGTCCTGACTTTC

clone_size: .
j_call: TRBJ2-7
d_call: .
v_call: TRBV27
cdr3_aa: CASSLGRTYEQYF
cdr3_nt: TGTGCCAGCAGTCTAGGACGTACCTACGAGCAGTACTTC

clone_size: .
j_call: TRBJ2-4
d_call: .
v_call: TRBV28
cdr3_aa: CASSLPFLPGTSKNIQYF
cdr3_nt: TGTGCCAGCAGTTTACCATTCCTCCCCGGGACCTCCAAAAACATTCAGTACTTC

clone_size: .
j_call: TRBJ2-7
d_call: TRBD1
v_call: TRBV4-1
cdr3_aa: CASSHVWGQGREQYF
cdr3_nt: TGCGCCAGCAGCCATGTATGGGGACAGGGACGCGAGCAGTACTTC

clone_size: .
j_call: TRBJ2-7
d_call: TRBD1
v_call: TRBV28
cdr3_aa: CASSLTGTVVEQYF
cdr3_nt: TGTGCCAGCAGTTTAACCGGGACAGTTGTCGAGCAGTACTTC

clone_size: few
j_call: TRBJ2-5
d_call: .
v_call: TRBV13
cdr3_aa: CASMGPQGIQETQYF
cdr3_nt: TGTGCCAGCATGGGACCACAGGGAATCCAAGAGACCCAGTACTTC

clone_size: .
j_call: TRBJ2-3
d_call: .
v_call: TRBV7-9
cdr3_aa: CASSGGARDTQYF
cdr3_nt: TGTGCCAGCAGCGGAGGGGCACGAGATACGCAGTATTTT

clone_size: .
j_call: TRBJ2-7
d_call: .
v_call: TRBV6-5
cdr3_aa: CASSKGIWQGYEQYF
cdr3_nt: TGTGCCAGCAGTAAGGGGATTTGGCAGGGCTACGAGCAGTACTTC